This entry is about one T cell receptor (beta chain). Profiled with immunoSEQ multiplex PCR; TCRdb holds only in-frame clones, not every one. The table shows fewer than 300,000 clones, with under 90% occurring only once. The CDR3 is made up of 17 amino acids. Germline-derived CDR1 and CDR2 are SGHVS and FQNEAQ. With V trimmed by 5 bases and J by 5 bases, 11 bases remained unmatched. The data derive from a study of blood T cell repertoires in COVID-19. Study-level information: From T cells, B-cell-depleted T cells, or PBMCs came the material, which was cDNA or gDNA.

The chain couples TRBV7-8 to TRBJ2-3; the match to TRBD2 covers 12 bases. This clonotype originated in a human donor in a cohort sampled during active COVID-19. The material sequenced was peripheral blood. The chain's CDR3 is CASSHIPTSGGGDTQYF. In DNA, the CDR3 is TGTGCCAGCAGCCATATTCCGACTAGCGGGGGAGGAGATACGCAGTATTTT.